The 11 T cell receptor beta chains given below trace back to one sample, sequenced in a study of OX40 agonist ivuxolimab in advanced cancers. TCRdb's copy holds only in-frame clones and misses some; the assay was immunoSEQ multiplex PCR. The data show over 85,000 clones, roughly nine tenths seen once. The specimen comprised CD4+ or CD8+ T cells sorted from blood, sampled in a trial of the OX40 agonist ivuxolimab. These receptors came from an adult with an advanced solid tumor such as melanoma, head and neck, liver or kidney cancer.

This sequence joins TRBV7-3 and TRBJ2-1; 9 bases are shared with TRBD2. From germline, CDR1 is SGHTA and CDR2 FQGTGA. The J segment lost 8 bases and the V segment lost 2 bases, leaving 4 bases of the junction unmatched. The CDR3 consists of 14 residues. The CDR3: CASSLAGGPYEQFF. CDR3 in DNA: TGTGCCAGCAGCTTAGCGGGGGGGCCCTATGAGCAGTTCTTC.

The chain links TRBV27 to TRBJ1-5; D might be TRBD1 (6 bases). V lost 8 bases and J 2 bases, leaving 10 bases between the germline ends. Looked up from germline, CDR1 is MNHEY and CDR2 is SMNVEV (reference sequence). There are 13 residues in the CDR3. The CDR3 region has the DNA TGTGCCAGCGGGGGGCATGGCAATCAGCCCCAGCATTTT. The encoded protein is CASGGHGNQPQHF.

The CDR3 loop is CASSLLQDSSYEQYF. In DNA form, the CDR3 reads TGCGCCAGCAGCTTGCTACAGGATAGCTCCTACGAGCAGTACTTC. The V and J genes are TRBV5-1 and TRBJ2-7, with D possibly being TRBD1 (5 bases). Trimming stripped 1 base from V and 0 bases from J, with 11 bases between. The germline V gene has CDR1 SGHRS and CDR2 YFSETQ. This CDR3 is built from 15 residues.

The V call is TRBV12-5, the J call TRBJ2-1; 7 bases map to TRBD2. The CDR3 contains 17 residues. CDR1 is LGHNT and CDR2 is FRNRAP in the germline V gene. The trim removed 4 bases at V and 1 base at J, leaving 10 bases unmatched. This CDR3 is CASGSDLSGGSYNEQFF. The CDR3 DNA is TGTGCTAGTGGTTCGGACCTGTCGGGGGGTTCCTACAATGAGCAGTTCTTC.

The V call is TRBV7-8, the J call TRBJ2-1, with 7 positions matching TRBD2. V lost 5 bases, J lost 8 bases, and 15 bases stayed unmatched. This CDR3 has 16 amino acids. CDR1 is SGHVS and CDR2 is FQNEAQ in the germline V gene. In DNA form, the CDR3 reads TGTGCCAGCAGCGCAAACCCTAGCGGTAATGGCGATGAGCAGTTCTTC. As protein: CASSANPSGNGDEQFF.

This chain joins TRBV27 and TRBJ1-2; weak D call: TRBD1 (5 bases). Germline V gene data show CDR1 as MNHEY and CDR2 as SMNVEV (reference sequence). V lost 2 bases, J lost 4 bases, and 8 bases lay in between. The CDR3 runs to 13 residues. The DNA for the CDR3 is TGTGCCAGCAGTTTAGGGGGGACCTATGGCTACACCTTC. Its translation is CASSLGGTYGYTF.

This clone was seen a handful of times. The CDR3 loop reads CSAFGTQRAFF. CDR3 nucleotides: TGCAGTGCTTTCGGGACACAGAGGGCTTTCTTT. The rearrangement uses TRBV20-1 and TRBJ1-1, with D possibly being TRBD1 (6 bases). The CDR3 loop spans 11 amino acids. Germline V gene lookup returns CDR1 DFQATT and CDR2 SNEGSKA (reference sequence). The germline V and J ends were trimmed by 5 bases and 11 bases, with 15 bases remaining between them.

The chain uses TRBV7-2 and TRBJ1-1; D perhaps matches TRBD1 (6 bases). The CDR3 is 13 residues long. With 6 bases removed from V and 1 base from J, the gap between germline ends came to 9 bases. Germline V CDR1 and CDR2: SGHTA, FQGNSA. Here the CDR3 DNA reads TGTGCCAGCAGTACAGGGCGGAACACTGAAGCTTTCTTT. Translated: CASSTGRNTEAFF.

The CDR3 DNA sequence: TGTGCCGGGGGAGAGAGGACCTACGAGCAGTACTTC. Translating it yields CAGGERTYEQYF. The rearrangement uses TRBV2 and TRBJ2-7; D may correspond to TRBD1 or TRBD2 (5 bases each). This CDR3 is 12 amino acids long. Trimming removed 11 bases at V and 2 bases at J, with 13 bases between. Germline V gene data show CDR1 as SNHLY and CDR2 as FYNNEI.

V and J are TRBV4-3 and TRBJ1-2, with D tentatively TRBD1 (5 bases). Trimming took off 4 bases at V and 2 bases at J, with 14 bases between the two ends. This CDR3 has 15 amino acids. Germline V gives CDR1 LGHNA, CDR2 YSLEER. CDR3 residues: CASSPITTENYGYTF. The CDR3 DNA is TGCGCCAGCAGCCCAATAACGACAGAAAACTATGGCTACACCTTC.

This sequence joins TRBV25-1 and TRBJ1-2; 8 nucleotides line up with TRBD1. Trimming removed 3 bases from V and 8 bases from J; junction bases left unmatched: 8. Germline CDR1 and CDR2: MGHDK and SYGVNS. The CDR3 has 14 residues. The DNA for the CDR3 is TGTGCCAGCAGTGATCAACGACAGGGGAACGGCTACACCTTC. Encoded protein: CASSDQRQGNGYTF.